This passage covers 20 T cell receptor beta chains from one sample sequenced in a study of T cell repertoires in cytomegalovirus infection. TCRdb reanalysed the reads using MiXCR and keeps one entry per CDR3 protein. The sample records approximately 81,000 distinct CDR3 sequences, roughly a quarter being singletons. The antigens for these receptors are not known. Sequencing was performed on CD8+ T cells from cultured PBMCs, taken from culture after CMV antigen stimulation. The source is a human donor in good health (CMV status not recorded). Some clones in this sample may be carry-over from other donors' samples.

The chain joins TRBV6-5 to TRBJ2-2; D is unclear. The CDR3 spans 14 residues. Per the germline V gene, CDR1 is MNHEY and CDR2 is SVGAGI. Trimming took off 2 bases at V and 7 bases at J, with 11 bases between the two ends. This CDR3 reads CASSYAIGFGELFF. CDR3 sequence (DNA): TGTGCCAGCAGTTACGCCATCGGTTTCGGGGAGCTGTTTTTT.

This clonotype was counted ten times or more. V and J are TRBV7-2 and TRBJ1-1; 10 nucleotides line up with TRBD1. V lost 0 bases and J lost 5; bases outside the gene matches: 6. This CDR3 is 16 amino acids long. Germline-derived CDR1 and CDR2 are SGHTA and FQGNSA. The CDR3 protein is CASSLAPGTGETEAFF. In DNA, the CDR3 is TGTGCCAGCAGCTTAGCGCCGGGGACAGGGGAAACTGAAGCTTTCTTT.

This clonotype was detected a few times. This chain joins TRBV7-2 and TRBJ2-1; 7 bases fit TRBD2. The CDR3 is 12 residues long. Per germline, CDR1 SGHTA and CDR2 FQGNSA. The junction had 0 bases not matched to a gene; V was cut back by 0 bases and J by 10 bases. The CDR3 DNA sequence: TGTGCCAGCAGCTTAGCGGGGGGGGAGCAGTTCTTC. It codes for CASSLAGGEQFF.

The chain links TRBV5-4 to TRBJ2-5; 14 positions agree with TRBD2. The germline gives CDR1 SGHNT, CDR2 YYREEE (reference sequence). The V segment lost 4 bases and the J segment 0 bases; nucleotides outside the gene matches: 5. This CDR3 spans 17 amino acids. In DNA, the CDR3 is TGTGCCAGCAGCGCCGGGACTAGCGGGGGCTACCAAGAGACCCAGTACTTC. It translates to CASSAGTSGGYQETQYF.

V usage is TRBV27 and J usage is TRBJ1-2; 12 nucleotides match TRBD1. This CDR3 contains 17 residues. V lost 3 bases, J lost 6 bases, and 11 bases stayed unmatched. The germline gives CDR1 MNHEY, CDR2 SMNVEV (reference sequence). Here the CDR3 DNA reads TGTGCCAGCAGTTTGACCCCGGGACAGGGGGCGTTTAATGGCTACACCTTC. This encodes CASSLTPGQGAFNGYTF.

V gene TRBV5-1 combines with J gene TRBJ2-5, with 9 nucleotides matching TRBD2. Germline V CDR1 and CDR2: SGHRS, YFSETQ. The CDR3 spans 16 residues. V shed 2 bases, J shed 2 bases, and the junction held 7 bases outside the gene matches. CDR3 sequence: CASSLFSGSRQETQYF. The CDR3 nucleotides read TGCGCCAGCAGCTTATTTAGCGGGAGTCGACAAGAGACCCAGTACTTC.

In nucleotides, the CDR3 is TGTGCCAGCAGTGACCGGGGGGAAACAGATACGCAGTATTTT. This encodes CASSDRGETDTQYF. The chain is built from TRBV6-4 and TRBJ2-3; 7 bases match TRBD2. The V and J ends lost 2 bases and 3 bases, in that order; junction bases with no gene match: 2. This CDR3 comprises 14 residues. Germline CDR1 and CDR2: MRHNA and SNTAGT.

This chain's CDR3 is CASSPTRDYSYEQYF. In DNA, the CDR3 is TGCGCCAGCAGCCCTACCCGGGACTACTCCTACGAGCAGTACTTC. The chain has TRBV4-3 and TRBJ2-7, with 7 bases that match TRBD2. V gave up 4 bases and J gave up 0 bases; unmatched junction bases: 6. The CDR3 contains 15 residues. CDR1 is LGHNA and CDR2 is YSLEER in the germline V gene.

For this clonotype: Germline and junction disagree at one end, which may indicate a read error. The DNA for the CDR3 is TGCGCCATCAGCCAAGGAAGGGCGCAAACCTACGAGCAGTACTTC. Protein sequence: CAISQGRAQTYEQYF. The chain employs TRBV4-3 and TRBJ2-7; D is unresolved. This CDR3 has 15 amino acids. The germline gives CDR1 LGHNA, CDR2 YSLEER.

This clonotype was detected a few times. The chain is built from TRBV7-9 and TRBJ1-1, with 7 bases identical to TRBD1. The CDR3 contains 15 residues. V shed 4 bases and J 1 base; nucleotides not matched to a gene: 6. The germline V gene encodes CDR1 SEHNR and CDR2 FQNEAQ (reference sequence). CDR3 residues: CASSSQGGANTEAFF. The CDR3 nucleotides are TGTGCCAGCAGCTCCCAGGGGGGAGCGAACACTGAAGCTTTCTTT.

The chain combines TRBV27 with TRBJ2-2; the match to TRBD1 covers 8 bases. CDR3 length equals 16 residues. J was trimmed by 5 bases and V by 7 bases; bases with no gene match: 12. Germline-derived CDR1 and CDR2 are MNHEY and SMNVEV (reference sequence). The CDR3 region has the DNA TGTGCCAGCACAGCAGGCCCCACAGGGGGTACCGGGGAGCTGTTTTTT. Translating it yields CASTAGPTGGTGELFF.

The V call is TRBV11-2, the J call TRBJ2-1, with 9 bases lining up with TRBD2. The germline V gene has CDR1 SGHAT and CDR2 FQNNGV. CDR3 length equals 16 residues. The J segment lost 4 bases and the V segment lost 5 bases, leaving 9 bases of the junction unmatched. The CDR3 spells CASSPPLAGIYNEQFF. The CDR3 DNA reads TGTGCCAGCAGCCCCCCCCTAGCGGGGATTTACAATGAGCAGTTCTTC. The variable domain in full, with the rest retrieved from reference TRBV11-2 and TRBJ2-1, is EAGVAQSPRYKIIEKRQSVAFWCNPISGHATLYWYQQILGQGPKLLIQFQNNGVVDDSQLPKDRFSAERLKGVDSTLKIQPAKLEDSAVYLCASSPPLAGIYNEQFFGPGTRLTVL.

This clonotype turned up a few times. The chain combines TRBV20-1 with TRBJ2-7; TRBD1 matches at 8 bases. Losses at the gene ends were 6 bases for V and 2 bases for J; bases not matched to a gene: 6. CDR1 and CDR2 from the germline V gene are DFQATT and SNEGSKA (reference sequence). The CDR3 has 13 residues. Written as DNA, the CDR3 is TGCAGTGCGAGGGACAGGTTTACCTACGAGCAGTACTTC. Protein product: CSARDRFTYEQYF.

This clonotype was detected ten times or more. J is TRBJ2-4 and V is TRBV6-2 or TRBV6-3, with unresolved D. V lost 6 bases, J lost 0 bases, and 6 bases lay in between. CDR1 is MNHEY and CDR2 is SVGEGT in the germline V gene. The CDR3 runs 13 residues. CDR3 sequence (DNA): TGTGCCAGCAGGGATATAGCCAAAAACATTCAGTACTTC. It translates to CASRDIAKNIQYF.

In its sample, this clonotype was seen a few times. This chain connects TRBV24-1 to TRBJ1-5, with D maybe TRBD1 (6 bases). Germline V gene data show CDR1 as KGHDR and CDR2 as SFDVKD. The CDR3 runs 14 residues. V dropped 4 bases and J dropped 4 bases, with 10 bases sitting between them. The CDR3: CATSEGQGNQPQHF. CDR3 sequence (DNA): TGTGCCACCAGTGAAGGGCAGGGGAATCAGCCCCAGCATTTT.

The chain links TRBV13 to TRBJ1-4; TRBD1 aligns across 9 bases. Germline V lookup: CDR1 PRHDT, CDR2 FYEKMQ (reference sequence). V dropped 4 bases and J dropped 8; count of bases not matched to a gene: 17. The CDR3 is 18 amino acids. The CDR3 loop reads CASSSRGDREFDGEKLFF. The CDR3 coding sequence is TGTGCCAGCAGCTCTCGTGGGGACAGGGAGTTTGACGGCGAAAAACTGTTTTTT.

The J gene is TRBJ1-2, the V gene TRBV6-2 or TRBV6-3; 7 bases align to TRBD1. This CDR3 has 12 residues. The ends lost 6 bases at V and 8 bases at J; junction bases unmatched: 6. Germline loops: CDR1 MNHEY, CDR2 SVGEGT. Here the CDR3 reads CASRGTASGYTF. CDR3 bases: TGTGCCAGCAGAGGGACAGCCTCGGGCTACACCTTC.

In its sample, this clonotype was seen many times. In DNA form, the CDR3 reads TGTGCCAGCAGGGGACAGGCCTATGGCTACACCTTC. Translating gives CASRGQAYGYTF. The rearrangement uses TRBV12-3 or TRBV12-4 and TRBJ1-2; 8 bases align to TRBD1. The length of the CDR3 is 12 residues. J was trimmed by 4 bases and V by 6 bases; bases with no gene match: 1.

This clonotype was counted only a few times. The chain has TRBV19 and TRBJ1-5, with TRBD1 as a possible D gene (5 bases). This CDR3 contains 15 residues. The V end lost 5 bases, the J end lost 4 bases, and 15 bases lay between the germline ends. In germline, CDR1 is LNHDA, CDR2 SQIVND (reference sequence). The CDR3, as DNA: TGTGCCAGTAGTCGGGACGACTCTTGGAATCAGCCCCAGCATTTT. It encodes CASSRDDSWNQPQHF. The complete variable domain, with remaining parts taken from reference TRBV19 and TRBJ1-5, reads DGGITQSPKYLFRKEGQNVTLSCEQNLNHDAMYWYRQDPGQGLRLIYYSQIVNDFQKGDIAEGYSVSREKKESFPLTVTSAQKNPTAFYLCASSRDDSWNQPQHFGDGTRLSIL.

Only a few counts were recorded for this clonotype. This chain connects TRBV3-1 to TRBJ2-7; D unresolved. CDR1 is LGHDT, CDR2 YNNKEL, per germline (reference sequence). The CDR3 runs to 12 residues. The V end was cut by 0 bases, the J end by 6 bases, with 6 bases between. CDR3 nucleotide sequence: TGTGCCAGCAGCCAAGAAACCCGCGAGCAGTACTTC. It specifies CASSQETREQYF.